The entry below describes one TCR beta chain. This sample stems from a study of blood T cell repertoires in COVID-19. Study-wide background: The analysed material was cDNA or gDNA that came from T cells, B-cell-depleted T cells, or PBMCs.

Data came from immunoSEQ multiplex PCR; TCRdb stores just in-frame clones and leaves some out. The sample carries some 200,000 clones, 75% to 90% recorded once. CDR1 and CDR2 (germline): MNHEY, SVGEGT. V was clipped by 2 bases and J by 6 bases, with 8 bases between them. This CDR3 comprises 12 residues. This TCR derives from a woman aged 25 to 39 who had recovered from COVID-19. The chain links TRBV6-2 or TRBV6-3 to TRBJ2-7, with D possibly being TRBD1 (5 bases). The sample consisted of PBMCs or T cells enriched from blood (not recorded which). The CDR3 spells CASSYPRVEQYF. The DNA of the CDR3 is TGTGCCAGCAGTTACCCCAGGGTCGAGCAGTACTTC.